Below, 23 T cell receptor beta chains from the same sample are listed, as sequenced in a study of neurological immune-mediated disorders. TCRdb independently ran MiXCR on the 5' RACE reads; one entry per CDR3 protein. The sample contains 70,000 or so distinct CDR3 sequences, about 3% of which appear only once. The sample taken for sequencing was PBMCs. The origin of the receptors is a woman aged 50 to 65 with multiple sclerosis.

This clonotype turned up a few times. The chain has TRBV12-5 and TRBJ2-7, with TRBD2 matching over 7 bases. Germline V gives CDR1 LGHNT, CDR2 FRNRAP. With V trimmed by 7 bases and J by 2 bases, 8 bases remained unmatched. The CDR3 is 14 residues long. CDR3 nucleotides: TGTGCTAGTGCGCTAATGGGAGGGACCTACGAGCAGTACTTC. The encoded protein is CASALMGGTYEQYF.

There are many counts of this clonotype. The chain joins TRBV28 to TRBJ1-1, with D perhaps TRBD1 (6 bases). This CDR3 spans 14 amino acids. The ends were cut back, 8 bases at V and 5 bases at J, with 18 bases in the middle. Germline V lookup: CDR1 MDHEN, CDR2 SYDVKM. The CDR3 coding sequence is TGTGCCAGCGGAACAGGGTCGAGGGTGACTGAAGCTTTCTTT. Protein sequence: CASGTGSRVTEAFF.

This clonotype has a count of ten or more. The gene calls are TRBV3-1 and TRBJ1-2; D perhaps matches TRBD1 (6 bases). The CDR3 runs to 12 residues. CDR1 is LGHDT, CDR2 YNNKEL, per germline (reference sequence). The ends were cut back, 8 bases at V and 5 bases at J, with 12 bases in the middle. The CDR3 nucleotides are TGTGCCAGCGGCATAGGGGGTTATGGCTACACCTTC. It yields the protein CASGIGGYGYTF.

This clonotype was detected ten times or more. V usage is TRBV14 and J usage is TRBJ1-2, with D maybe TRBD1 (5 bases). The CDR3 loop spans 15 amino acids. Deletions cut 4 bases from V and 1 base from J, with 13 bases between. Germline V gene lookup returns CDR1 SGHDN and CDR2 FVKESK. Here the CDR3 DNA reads TGTGCCAGCAGCCCCTTTGGGACGGATAACTATGGCTACACCTTC. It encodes CASSPFGTDNYGYTF.

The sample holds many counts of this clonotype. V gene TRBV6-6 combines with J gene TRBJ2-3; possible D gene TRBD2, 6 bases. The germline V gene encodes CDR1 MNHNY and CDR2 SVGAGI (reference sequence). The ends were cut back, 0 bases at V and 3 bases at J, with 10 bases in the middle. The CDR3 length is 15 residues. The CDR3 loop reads CASSYSRRGTDTQYF. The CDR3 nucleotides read TGTGCCAGCAGTTACTCAAGGCGGGGAACAGATACGCAGTATTTT.

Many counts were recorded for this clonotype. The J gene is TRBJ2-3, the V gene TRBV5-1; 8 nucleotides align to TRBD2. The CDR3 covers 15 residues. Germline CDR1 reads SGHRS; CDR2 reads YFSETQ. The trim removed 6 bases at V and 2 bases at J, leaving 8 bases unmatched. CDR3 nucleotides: TGCGCCAGCACGTCGGGGGGGCTGTACACAGATACGCAGTATTTT. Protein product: CASTSGGLYTDTQYF. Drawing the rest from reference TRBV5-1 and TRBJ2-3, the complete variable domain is KAGVTQTPRYLIKTRGQQVTLSCSPISGHRSVSWYQQTPGQGLQFLFEYFSETQRNKGNFPGRFSGRQFSNSRSEMNVSTLELGDSALYLCASTSGGLYTDTQYFGPGTRLTVL.

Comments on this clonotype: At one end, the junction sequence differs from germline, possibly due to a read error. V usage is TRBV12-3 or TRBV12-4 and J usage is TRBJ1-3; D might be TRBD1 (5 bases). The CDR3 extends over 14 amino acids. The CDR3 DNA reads TGTGCCAGCAGCTTAGGGGTCGGGGGAAACACCATATATTTT. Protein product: CASSLGVGGNTIYF.

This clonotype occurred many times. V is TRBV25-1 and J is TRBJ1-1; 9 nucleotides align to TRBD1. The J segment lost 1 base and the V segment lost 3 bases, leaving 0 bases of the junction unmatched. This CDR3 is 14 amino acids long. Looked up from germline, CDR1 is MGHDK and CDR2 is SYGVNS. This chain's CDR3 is CASSETGGNTEAFF. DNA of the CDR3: TGTGCCAGCAGTGAGACAGGGGGGAACACTGAAGCTTTCTTT. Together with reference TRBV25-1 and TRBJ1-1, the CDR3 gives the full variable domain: EADIYQTPRYLVIGTGKKITLECSQTMGHDKMYWYQQDPGMELHLIHYSYGVNSTEKGDLSSESTVSRIRTEHFPLTLESARPSHTSQYLCASSETGGNTEAFFGQGTRLTVV.

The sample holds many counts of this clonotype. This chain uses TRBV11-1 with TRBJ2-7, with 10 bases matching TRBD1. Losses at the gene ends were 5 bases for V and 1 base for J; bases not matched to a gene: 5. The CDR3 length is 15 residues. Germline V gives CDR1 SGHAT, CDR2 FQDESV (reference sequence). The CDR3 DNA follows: TGTGCCAGCAGCCCCCGACAGGGGGCGTCCTACGAGCAGTACGTC. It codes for CASSPRQGASYEQYV.

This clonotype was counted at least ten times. CDR3 residues: CASGTTGDAKNIQYF. Here the CDR3 DNA reads TGTGCCAGCGGAACCACCGGGGACGCCAAAAACATTCAGTACTTC. This chain joins TRBV12-3 or TRBV12-4 and TRBJ2-4; D is tentatively TRBD1 or TRBD2 (5 bases each). Trimming took 8 bases from V and 1 from J, leaving 15 bases between them. The CDR3 contains 15 residues.

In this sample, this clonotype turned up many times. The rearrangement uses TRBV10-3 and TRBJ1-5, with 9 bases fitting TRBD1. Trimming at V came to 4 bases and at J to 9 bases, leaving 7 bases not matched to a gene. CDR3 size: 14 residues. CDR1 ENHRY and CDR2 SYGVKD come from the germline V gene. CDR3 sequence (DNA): TGTGCCATCAGTGGGGACAGGGTCCTTGCGCCCCAGCATTTT. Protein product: CAISGDRVLAPQHF.

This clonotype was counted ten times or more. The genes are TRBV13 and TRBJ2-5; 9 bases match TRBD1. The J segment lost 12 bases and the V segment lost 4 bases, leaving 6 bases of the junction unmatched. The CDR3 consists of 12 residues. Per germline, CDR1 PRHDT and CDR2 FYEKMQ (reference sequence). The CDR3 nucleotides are TGTGCCAGCAGCTCCAGGACAGGGGAGGAGTACTTC. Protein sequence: CASSSRTGEEYF.

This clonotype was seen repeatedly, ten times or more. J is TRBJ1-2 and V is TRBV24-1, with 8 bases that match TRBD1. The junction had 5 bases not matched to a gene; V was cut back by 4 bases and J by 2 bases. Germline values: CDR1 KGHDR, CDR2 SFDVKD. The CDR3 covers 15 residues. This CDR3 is CATSEPGQGNYGYTF. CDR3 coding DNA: TGTGCCACCAGTGAGCCCGGACAGGGAAACTATGGCTACACCTTC.

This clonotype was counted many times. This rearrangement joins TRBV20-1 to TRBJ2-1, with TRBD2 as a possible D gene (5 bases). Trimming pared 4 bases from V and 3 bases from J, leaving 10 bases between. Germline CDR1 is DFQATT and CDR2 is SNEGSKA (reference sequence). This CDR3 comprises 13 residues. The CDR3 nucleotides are TGCAGTGCTACGGGGTACCTCTACAATGAGCAGTTCTTC. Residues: CSATGYLYNEQFF.

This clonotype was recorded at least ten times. CDR3 sequence (DNA): TGCAGCCCCGGGGGTAGGGACAGGGTTATGGGAGAGACCCAGTACTTC. It codes for CSPGGRDRVMGETQYF. The chain joins TRBV20-1 to TRBJ2-5; TRBD1 aligns across 9 bases. The germline CDR1 and CDR2 sequences are DFQATT and SNEGSKA (reference sequence). The CDR3 runs 16 residues.

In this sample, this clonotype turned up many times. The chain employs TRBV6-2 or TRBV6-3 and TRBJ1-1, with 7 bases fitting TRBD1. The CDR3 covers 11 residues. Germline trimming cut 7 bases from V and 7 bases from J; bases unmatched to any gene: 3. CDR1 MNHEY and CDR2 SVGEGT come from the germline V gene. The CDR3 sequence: CASTRQGEAFF. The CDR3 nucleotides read TGTGCCAGCACCCGACAGGGTGAAGCTTTCTTT.

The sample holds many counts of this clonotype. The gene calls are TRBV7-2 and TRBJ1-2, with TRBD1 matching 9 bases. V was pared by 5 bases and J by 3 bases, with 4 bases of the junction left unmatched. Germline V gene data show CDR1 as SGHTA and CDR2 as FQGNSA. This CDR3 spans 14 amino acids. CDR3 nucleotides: TGTGCCAGCAGCCCCCGACAGGGGGACTATGGCTACACCTTC. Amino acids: CASSPRQGDYGYTF. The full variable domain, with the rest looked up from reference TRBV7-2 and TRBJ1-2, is GAGVSQSPSNKVTEKGKDVELRCDPISGHTALYWYRQSLGQGLEFLIYFQGNSAPDKSGLPSDRFSAERTGGSVSTLTIQRTQQEDSAVYLCASSPRQGDYGYTFGSGTRLTVV.

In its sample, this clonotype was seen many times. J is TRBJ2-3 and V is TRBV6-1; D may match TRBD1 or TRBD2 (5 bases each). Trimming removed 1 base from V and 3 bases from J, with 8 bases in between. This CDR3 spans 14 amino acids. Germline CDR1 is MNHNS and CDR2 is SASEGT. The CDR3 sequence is CASSEVWGTDTQYF. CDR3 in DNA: TGTGCCAGCAGTGAAGTGTGGGGGACAGATACGCAGTATTTT.

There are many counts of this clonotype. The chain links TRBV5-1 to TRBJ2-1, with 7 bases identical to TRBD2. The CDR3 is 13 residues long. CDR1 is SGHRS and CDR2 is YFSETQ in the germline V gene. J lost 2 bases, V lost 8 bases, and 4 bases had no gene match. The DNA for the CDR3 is TGCGCCAGTCAGCGGGGAGCCTACAATGAGCAGTTCTTC. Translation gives CASQRGAYNEQFF. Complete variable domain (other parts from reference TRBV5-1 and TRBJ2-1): KAGVTQTPRYLIKTRGQQVTLSCSPISGHRSVSWYQQTPGQGLQFLFEYFSETQRNKGNFPGRFSGRQFSNSRSEMNVSTLELGDSALYLCASQRGAYNEQFFGPGTRLTVL.

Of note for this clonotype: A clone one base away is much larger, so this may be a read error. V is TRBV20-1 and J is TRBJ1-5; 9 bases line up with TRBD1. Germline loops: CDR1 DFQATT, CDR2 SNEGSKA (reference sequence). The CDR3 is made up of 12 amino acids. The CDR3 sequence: CSARQGDQPQNF. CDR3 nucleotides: TGCAGTGCCCGACAGGGGGATCAGCCCCAGAATTTT.

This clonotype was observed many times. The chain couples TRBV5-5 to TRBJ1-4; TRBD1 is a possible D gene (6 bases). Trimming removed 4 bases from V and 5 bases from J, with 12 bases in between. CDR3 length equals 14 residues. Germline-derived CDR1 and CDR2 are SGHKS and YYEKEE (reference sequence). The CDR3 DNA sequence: TGTGCCAGCAGCACCACAGGGTCGAATGAAAAACTGTTTTTT. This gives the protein CASSTTGSNEKLFF.

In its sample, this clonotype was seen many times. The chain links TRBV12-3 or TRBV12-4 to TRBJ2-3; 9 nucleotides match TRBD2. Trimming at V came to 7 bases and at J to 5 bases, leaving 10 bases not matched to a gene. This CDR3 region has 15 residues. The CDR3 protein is CASNPSGRMGDTQYF. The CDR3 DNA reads TGTGCCAGCAACCCGAGCGGGAGGATGGGAGATACGCAGTATTTT.

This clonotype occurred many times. CDR3 region: CASSPGGQAADTQYF. The DNA of the CDR3 is TGTGCCAGCAGCCCGGGAGGCCAGGCGGCAGATACGCAGTATTTT. The chain couples TRBV5-6 to TRBJ2-3; 7 nucleotides line up with TRBD2. V was pared by 4 bases and J by 4 bases, with 9 bases of the junction left unmatched. Germline V lookup: CDR1 SGHDT, CDR2 YYEEEE. The CDR3 sequence is 15 residues long.